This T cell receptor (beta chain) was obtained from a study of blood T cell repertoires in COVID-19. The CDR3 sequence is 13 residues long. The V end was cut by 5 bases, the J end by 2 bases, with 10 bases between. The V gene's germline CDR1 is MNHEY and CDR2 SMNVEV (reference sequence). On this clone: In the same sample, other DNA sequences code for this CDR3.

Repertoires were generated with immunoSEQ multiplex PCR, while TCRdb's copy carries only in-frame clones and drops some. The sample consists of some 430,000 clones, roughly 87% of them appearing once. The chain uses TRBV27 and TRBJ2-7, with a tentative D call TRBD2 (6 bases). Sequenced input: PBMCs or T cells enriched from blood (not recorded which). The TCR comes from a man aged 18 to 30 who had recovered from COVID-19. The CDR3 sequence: CASSLWGAYEQYF. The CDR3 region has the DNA TGTGCCAGCAGTCTCTGGGGGGCCTACGAGCAGTACTTC.